This is a list of T cell receptor beta chains from one sample in a study of blood T cell repertoires in COVID-19. TCRdb keeps only in-frame clones here, not all; method: immunoSEQ multiplex PCR. The table shows just under 60,000 clones, with around 84% occurring only once. Input material: peripheral blood. The receptors come from a human donor with active COVID-19. The donor label of this sample is uncertain. Each CDR3 is given with its conserved first and last residue. The D gene is left open where the match is weak. The size entry is marked missing in some rows and otherwise reads once, few, many or a size class.

DNA	CDR3	V	J	size	D
TGTGCCAGCAGCTTAGGCGGGGGGTTCCTCCCCTACGAGCAGTACTTC	CASSLGGGFLPYEQYF	TRBV7-2	TRBJ2-7	few	TRBD2
TGTGCCAGCAGTCAGTGGGCGGGGCGGGAGGCCTACAATGAGCAGTTCTTC	CASSQWAGREAYNEQFF	TRBV6-2/TRBV6-3	TRBJ2-1	NA	TRBD2
TGTGCCAGCAGTGAAGGGGGGACAGTCGACACCGGGGAGCTGTTTTTT	CASSEGGTVDTGELFF	TRBV6-1	TRBJ2-2	once	TRBD1
TGTGCCAGCAGTTCGTTAGGGGGCGCGTACACCGGGGAGCTGTTTTTT	CASSSLGGAYTGELFF	TRBV28	TRBJ2-2	NA	TRBD1
TGTGCCAGCAGCTTGACAGGGTGGACTGAAGCTTTCTTT	CASSLTGWTEAFF	TRBV5-6	TRBJ1-1	once	NA
TGTGCCAGCAGTTTCCAGGGGCATCAGCCCCAGCATTTT	CASSFQGHQPQHF	TRBV12-3/TRBV12-4	TRBJ1-5	once	NA
TGTGCCAGCCTGCGTGAATCTGGGGCCAACGTCCTGACTTTC	CASLRESGANVLTF	TRBV13	TRBJ2-6	NA	NA
TGTGCCAGCAGACAGGCCGGGGAGCTGTTTTTT	CASRQAGELFF	TRBV2	TRBJ2-2	NA	NA
TGCGCCAGCAGCCAAGTGCAGGGTCCCAATTCACCCCTCCACTTT	CASSQVQGPNSPLHF	TRBV4-1	TRBJ1-6	NA	NA
TGCGCCAGCAGCCAAGAGCGGGTGGTCGAATTTAACTACAATGAGCAGTTCTTC	CASSQERVVEFNYNEQFF	TRBV4-3	TRBJ2-1	NA	NA
TGCGCCAGCAGCCCGCGGGCGGAGGTAACTAACTATGGCTACACCTTC	CASSPRAEVTNYGYTF	TRBV5-1	TRBJ1-2	few	NA
TGTGCCAGCAGTTACTACGTGGGCCGGTCCCCCGAGCAGTACTTC	CASSYYVGRSPEQYF	TRBV6-2/TRBV6-3	TRBJ2-7	NA	NA
TGTGCCAGCAGTCCCCCGACAGGGAATGGCTACACCTTC	CASSPPTGNGYTF	TRBV27	TRBJ1-2	NA	TRBD1
TGTGCCAGTAGTCCGAGATCCTATGGCTACACCTTC	CASSPRSYGYTF	TRBV19	TRBJ1-2	NA	NA
TGTGCCAGCAGCCAAGATGTCACAAGTAAGTTCTTC	CASSQDVTSKFF	TRBV3-1/TRBV3-2	TRBJ2-1	few	NA
TGTGCCAGCAGCCTCCAAGGGCAGGGAGGAAACACCATATATTTT	CASSLQGQGGNTIYF	TRBV28	TRBJ1-3	NA	NA
TGTGCCAGCAGCCCGCCTGGGCCCAATGAAAAACTGTTTTTT	CASSPPGPNEKLFF	TRBV7-9	TRBJ1-4	NA	NA
TGTGCCAGTAGTATTGTCGGGACAGACTCCTACGAGCAGTACTTC	CASSIVGTDSYEQYF	TRBV19	TRBJ2-7	NA	TRBD1
TGTGCCAGCGGCACTCGGGGATACGAGCAGTACTTC	CASGTRGYEQYF	TRBV12-3/TRBV12-4	TRBJ2-7	NA	NA
TGTGCCTGGAGTGTACTTACTAATGAAAAACTGTTTTTT	CAWSVLTNEKLFF	TRBV30	TRBJ1-4	NA	NA
TGTGCCAGCAGCCCCCGTCGGGCAGGGTCCCAGTTCTTC	CASSPRRAGSQFF	TRBV7-3	TRBJ2-1	NA	NA
TGTGCCAGCAGTTATCATCAAGAGACCCAGTACTTC	CASSYHQETQYF	TRBV27	TRBJ2-5	NA	NA